Detailed here is one TCR beta chain. Its antigen is still unknown. The CDR3 sequence is 15 residues long. Trimming left V 7 bases short and J 2 bases short, with 15 bases between. Germline V gives CDR1 MNHEY, CDR2 SMNVEV (reference sequence). Method: immunoSEQ multiplex PCR; TCRdb's copy keeps in-frame clones and lacks some. The sample gives 200,000 or so clones, approximately 87% of which show up once; 2.5% to 3% is in the top ten. The sample is drawn from a study of T cell responses to AZD1222 COVID-19 vaccine. Overall study results and limits: Donors skewed white British and female; clonal diversity was possibly underestimated. Spike regions recognized by vaccine-associated CD4 TCRs spanned the protein, led by 160-218 and 743-854. At baseline, seropositivity was found in only 5 to 7 AZD1222 recipients.

The chain joins TRBV27 to TRBJ2-1; D is possibly TRBD2 (6 bases). This clonotype originated in an adult in good health. Specimen: peripheral blood, collected on day 0 of MenACWY control vaccination. The CDR3 spells CASTSVRDAYNEQFF. The DNA for the CDR3 is TGTGCCAGCACCTCCGTGCGGGACGCCTACAATGAGCAGTTCTTC.